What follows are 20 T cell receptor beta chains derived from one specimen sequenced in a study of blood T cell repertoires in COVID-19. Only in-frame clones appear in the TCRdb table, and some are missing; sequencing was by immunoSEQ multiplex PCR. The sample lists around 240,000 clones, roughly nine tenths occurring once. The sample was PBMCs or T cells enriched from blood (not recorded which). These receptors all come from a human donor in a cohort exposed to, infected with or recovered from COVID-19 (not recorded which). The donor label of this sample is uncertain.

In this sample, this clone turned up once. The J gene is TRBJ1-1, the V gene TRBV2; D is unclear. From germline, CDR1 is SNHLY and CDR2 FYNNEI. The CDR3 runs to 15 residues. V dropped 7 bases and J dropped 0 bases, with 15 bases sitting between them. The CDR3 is CASKPQLSMNTEAFF. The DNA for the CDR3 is TGTGCCAGCAAACCCCAGTTAAGTATGAACACTGAAGCTTTCTTT.

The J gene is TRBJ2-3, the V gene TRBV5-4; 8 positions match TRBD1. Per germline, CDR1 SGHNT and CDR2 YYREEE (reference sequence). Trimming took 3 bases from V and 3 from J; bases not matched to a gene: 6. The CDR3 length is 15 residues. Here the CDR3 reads CASSSGTGLTDTQYF. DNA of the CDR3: TGTGCCAGCAGCTCCGGGACAGGATTGACAGATACGCAGTATTTT.

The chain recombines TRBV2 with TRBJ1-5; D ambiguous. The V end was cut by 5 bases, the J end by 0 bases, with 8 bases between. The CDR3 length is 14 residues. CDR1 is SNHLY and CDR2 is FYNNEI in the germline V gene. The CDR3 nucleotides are TGTGCCAGCAGTCAACAGCTTAGCAATCAGCCCCAGCATTTT. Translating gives CASSQQLSNQPQHF.

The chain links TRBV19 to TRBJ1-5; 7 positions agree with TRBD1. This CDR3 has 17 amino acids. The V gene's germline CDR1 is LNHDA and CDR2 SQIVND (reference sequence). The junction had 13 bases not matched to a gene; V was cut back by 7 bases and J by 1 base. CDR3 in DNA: TGTGCCAGTACCCCCGGGTACAGGGGCAGGAGCAATCAGCCCCAGCATTTT. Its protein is CASTPGYRGRSNQPQHF.

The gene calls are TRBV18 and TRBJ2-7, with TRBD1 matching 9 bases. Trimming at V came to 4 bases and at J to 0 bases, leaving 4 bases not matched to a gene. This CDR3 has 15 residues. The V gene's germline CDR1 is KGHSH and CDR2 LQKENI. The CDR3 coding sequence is TGTGCCAGCTCACTGGACAGGGGTAGCTCCTACGAGCAGTACTTC. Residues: CASSLDRGSSYEQYF.

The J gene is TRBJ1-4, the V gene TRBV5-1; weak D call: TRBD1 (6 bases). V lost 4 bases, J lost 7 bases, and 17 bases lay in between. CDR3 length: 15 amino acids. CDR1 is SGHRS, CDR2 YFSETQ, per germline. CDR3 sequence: CASSLGQGKGEKLFF. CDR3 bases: TGCGCCAGCAGCCTAGGGCAGGGGAAGGGTGAAAAACTGTTTTTT.

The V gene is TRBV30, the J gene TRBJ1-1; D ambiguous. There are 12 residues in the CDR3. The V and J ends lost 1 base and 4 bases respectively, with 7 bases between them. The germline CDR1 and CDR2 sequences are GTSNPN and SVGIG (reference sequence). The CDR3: CAWSETGTEAFF. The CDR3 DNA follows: TGTGCCTGGAGTGAGACGGGCACTGAAGCTTTCTTT. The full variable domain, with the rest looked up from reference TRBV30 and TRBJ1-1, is SQTIHQWPATLVQPVGSPLSLECTVEGTSNPNLYWYRQAAGRGLQLLFYSVGIGQISSEVPQNLSASRPQDRQFILSSKKLLLSDSGFYLCAWSETGTEAFFGQGTRLTVV.

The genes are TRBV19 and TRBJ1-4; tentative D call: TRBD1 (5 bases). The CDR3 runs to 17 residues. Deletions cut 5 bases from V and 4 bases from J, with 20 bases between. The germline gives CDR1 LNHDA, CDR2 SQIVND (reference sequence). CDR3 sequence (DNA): TGTGCCAGTAGTCCCTCGGAGAACCGGGGGAATAATGAAAAACTGTTTTTT. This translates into CASSPSENRGNNEKLFF.

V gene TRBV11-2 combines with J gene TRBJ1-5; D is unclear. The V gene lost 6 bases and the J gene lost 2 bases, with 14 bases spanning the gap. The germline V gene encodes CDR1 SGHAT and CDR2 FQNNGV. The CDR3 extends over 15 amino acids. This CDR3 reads CASSPEGYGNQPQHF. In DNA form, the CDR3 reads TGTGCCAGCAGTCCCGAGGGCTACGGCAATCAGCCCCAGCATTTT.

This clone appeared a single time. The CDR3 sequence: CASSLAPLAGRGRGYTF. The CDR3, as DNA: TGCGCCAGCAGCTTGGCCCCATTAGCTGGGCGGGGTCGGGGCTACACCTTC. V gene TRBV5-1 combines with J gene TRBJ1-2, with D uncertain. The germline CDR1 and CDR2 sequences are SGHRS and YFSETQ. The CDR3 has 17 residues. V lost 0 bases and J 8 bases, leaving 23 bases between the germline ends. Full variable domain (outside the CDR3, taken from reference TRBV5-1 and TRBJ1-2): KAGVTQTPRYLIKTRGQQVTLSCSPISGHRSVSWYQQTPGQGLQFLFEYFSETQRNKGNFPGRFSGRQFSNSRSEMNVSTLELGDSALYLCASSLAPLAGRGRGYTFGSGTRLTVV.

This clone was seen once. The CDR3 region is CAWGDRPYEQYF. The CDR3 DNA reads TGTGCCTGGGGGGACAGGCCCTACGAGCAGTACTTC. The V gene is TRBV30, the J gene TRBJ2-7; TRBD1 matches at 8 bases. Germline CDR1 is GTSNPN and CDR2 is SVGIG (reference sequence). V dropped 5 bases and J dropped 2; count of bases not matched to a gene: 2. CDR3 length: 12 residues.

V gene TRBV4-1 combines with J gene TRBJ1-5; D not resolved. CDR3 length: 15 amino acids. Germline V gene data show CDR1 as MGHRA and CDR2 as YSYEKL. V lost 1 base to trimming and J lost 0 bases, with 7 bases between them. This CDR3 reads CASSQVGSSNQPQHF. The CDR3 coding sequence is TGCGCCAGCAGCCAAGTGGGGAGTAGCAATCAGCCCCAGCATTTT.

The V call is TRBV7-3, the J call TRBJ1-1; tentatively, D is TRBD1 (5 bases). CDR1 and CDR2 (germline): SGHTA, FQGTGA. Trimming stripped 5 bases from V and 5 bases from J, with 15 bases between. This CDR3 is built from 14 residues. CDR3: CASSPRGRETEAFF. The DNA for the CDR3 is TGTGCCAGCAGCCCGCGCGGCAGGGAAACTGAAGCTTTCTTT.

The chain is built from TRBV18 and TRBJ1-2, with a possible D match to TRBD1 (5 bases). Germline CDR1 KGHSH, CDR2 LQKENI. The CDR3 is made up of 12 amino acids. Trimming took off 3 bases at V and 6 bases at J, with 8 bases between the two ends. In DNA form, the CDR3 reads TGTGCCAGCTCACCTGCGGGGCATGGCTACACCTTC. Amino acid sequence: CASSPAGHGYTF.

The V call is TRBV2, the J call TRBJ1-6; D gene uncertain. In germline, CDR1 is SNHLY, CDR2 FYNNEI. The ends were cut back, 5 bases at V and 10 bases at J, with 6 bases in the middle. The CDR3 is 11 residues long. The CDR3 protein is CASSLLSPLHF. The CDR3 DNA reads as TGTGCCAGCAGTCTTCTCTCACCCCTCCACTTT.

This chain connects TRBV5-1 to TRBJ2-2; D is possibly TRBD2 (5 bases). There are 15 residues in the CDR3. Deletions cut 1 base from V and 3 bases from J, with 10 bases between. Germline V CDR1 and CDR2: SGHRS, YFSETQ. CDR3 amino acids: CASSLYGDHTGELFF. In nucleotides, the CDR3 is TGCGCCAGCAGCTTGTACGGGGATCACACCGGGGAGCTGTTTTTT.

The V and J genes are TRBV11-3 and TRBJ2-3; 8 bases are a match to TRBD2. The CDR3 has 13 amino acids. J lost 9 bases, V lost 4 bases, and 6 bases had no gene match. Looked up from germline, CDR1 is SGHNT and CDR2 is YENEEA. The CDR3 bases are TGTGCCAGCAGCTATTCGACGGGGGGGACGCAGTATTTT. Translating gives CASSYSTGGTQYF.

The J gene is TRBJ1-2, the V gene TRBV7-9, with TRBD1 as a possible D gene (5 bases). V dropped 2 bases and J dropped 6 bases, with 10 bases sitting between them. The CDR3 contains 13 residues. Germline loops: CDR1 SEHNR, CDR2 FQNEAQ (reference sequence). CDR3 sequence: CASSLLKGNGYTF. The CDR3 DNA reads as TGTGCCAGCAGCTTATTAAAGGGGAATGGCTACACCTTC. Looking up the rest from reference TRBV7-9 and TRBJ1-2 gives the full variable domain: DTGVSQNPRHKITKRGQNVTFRCDPISEHNRLYWYRQTLGQGPEFLTYFQNEAQLEKSRLLSDRFSAERPKGSFSTLEIQRTEQGDSAMYLCASSLLKGNGYTFGSGTRLTVV.

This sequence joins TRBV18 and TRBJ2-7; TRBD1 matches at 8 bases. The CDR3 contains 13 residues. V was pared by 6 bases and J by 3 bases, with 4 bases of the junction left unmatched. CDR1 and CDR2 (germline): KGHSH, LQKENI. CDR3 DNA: TGTGCCAGCTCTACCGGACAGGGCTACGAGCAGTACTTC. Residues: CASSTGQGYEQYF.

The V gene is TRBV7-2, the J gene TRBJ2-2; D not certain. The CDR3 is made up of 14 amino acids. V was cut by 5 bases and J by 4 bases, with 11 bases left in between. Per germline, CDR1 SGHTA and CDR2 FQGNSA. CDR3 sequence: CASSPDTVTGELFF. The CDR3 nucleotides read TGTGCCAGCAGCCCAGATACCGTCACCGGGGAGCTGTTTTTT.